What follows are 15 T cell receptor beta chains derived from one specimen sequenced in a study of blood T cell repertoires in COVID-19. Clones were sequenced by immunoSEQ multiplex PCR, and TCRdb holds only the in-frame ones, with some missing. Here the sample spans 200,000 to 250,000 clones, around nine tenths being singletons. Sequenced: peripheral blood. The source is a woman aged 55-75 years who had recovered from COVID-19.

This rearrangement joins TRBV11-2 to TRBJ1-3; D is ambiguous. Germline V lookup: CDR1 SGHAT, CDR2 FQNNGV. This CDR3 spans 13 amino acids. The V gene lost 5 bases and the J gene lost 3 bases, with 8 bases spanning the gap. This CDR3 reads CASSLLLGNTIYF. For the CDR3, the DNA is TGTGCCAGCAGCCTTCTCCTTGGAAACACCATATATTTT.

This chain uses TRBV5-6 with TRBJ1-5; 11 bases are a match to TRBD1. This CDR3 comprises 15 residues. Trimming took 4 bases from V and 5 from J; bases not matched to a gene: 5. Germline values: CDR1 SGHDT, CDR2 YYEEEE. CDR3 region: CASSTWTGGHQPQHF. The CDR3 DNA is TGTGCCAGCAGCACCTGGACAGGGGGCCATCAGCCCCAGCATTTT.

This clone was seen a single time. The CDR3 DNA follows: TGTGCCAGCACCGTCTCTGGAAACACCATATATTTT. Amino acid sequence: CASTVSGNTIYF. The V call is TRBV28, the J call TRBJ1-3; D is undetermined. Trimming removed 7 bases at V and 0 bases at J, with 4 bases between. CDR3 length: 12 residues. Germline CDR1 and CDR2: MDHEN and SYDVKM.

This chain joins TRBV7-2 and TRBJ2-3; 8 bases agree with TRBD2. V was clipped by 5 bases and J by 2 bases; unmatched bases: 12. CDR1 SGHTA and CDR2 FQGNSA come from the germline V gene. The CDR3 loop spans 17 amino acids. The CDR3 sequence: CASSRGGTGPHTDTQYF. CDR3 DNA: TGTGCCAGCAGCCGGGGGGGCACGGGACCCCACACAGATACGCAGTATTTT.

This clone was detected only once. The chain uses TRBV9 and TRBJ2-2; 8 bases line up with TRBD2. CDR1 and CDR2 (germline): SGDLS, YYNGEE. This CDR3 is 14 amino acids long. Trimming removed 6 bases from V and 5 bases from J; junction bases left unmatched: 6. The DNA of the CDR3 is TGTGCCAGCACCTACGGGGGGGGGACCGGGGAGCTGTTTTTT. Translated, it gives CASTYGGGTGELFF.

CDR3 region: CASSWVGRGDTEAFF. The CDR3 coding sequence is TGTGCCAGCAGTTGGGTGGGCAGGGGGGACACTGAAGCTTTCTTT. This chain connects TRBV6-5 to TRBJ1-1; 7 bases match TRBD1. CDR1 MNHEY and CDR2 SVGAGI come from the germline V gene. CDR3 size: 15 residues. Trimming cost V 4 bases and J 3 bases; bases outside gene matches: 8.

This clone has more than one count but fewer than ten. J is TRBJ2-7 and V is TRBV5-4; D may be TRBD1 (6 bases). V was cut by 0 bases and J by 6 bases, with 16 bases left in between. CDR3 length: 15 amino acids. Germline V gives CDR1 SGHNT, CDR2 YYREEE (reference sequence). In DNA, the CDR3 is TGTGCCAGCAGCTTGGACGGGACAAACGGGGCCGAGCAGTACTTC. The encoded protein is CASSLDGTNGAEQYF. Supplemented by reference TRBV5-4 and TRBJ2-7, the full variable domain reads ETGVTQSPTHLIKTRGQQVTLRCSSQSGHNTVSWYQQALGQGPQFIFQYYREEENGRGNFPPRFSGLQFPNYSSELNVNALELDDSALYLCASSLDGTNGAEQYFGPGTRLTVT.

This chain links TRBV6-2 or TRBV6-3 with TRBJ1-5; 8 nucleotides agree with TRBD1. V dropped 5 bases and J dropped 3; count of bases not matched to a gene: 9. The CDR3 runs to 16 residues. CDR1 and CDR2 from the germline V gene are MNHEY and SVGEGT. CDR3 sequence: CASSTGETGVNQPQHF. The CDR3 region has the DNA TGTGCCAGCAGTACCGGAGAGACAGGGGTCAATCAGCCCCAGCATTTT.

This chain joins TRBV2 and TRBJ1-2; D possibly corresponds to TRBD1 (5 bases). Trimming removed 2 bases at V and 4 bases at J, with 23 bases between. This CDR3 comprises 18 residues. Germline V CDR1 and CDR2: SNHLY, FYNNEI. The CDR3 DNA is TGTGCCAGCAGTGAACAGGGACTGGGGGATTTGCTTTCCTATGGCTACACCTTC. Residues: CASSEQGLGDLLSYGYTF. Based on the CDR3 plus reference TRBV2 and TRBJ1-2, the full variable domain is EPEVTQTPSHQVTQMGQEVILRCVPISNHLYFYWYRQILGQKVEFLVSFYNNEISEKSEIFDDQFSVERPDGSNFTLKIRSTKLEDSAMYFCASSEQGLGDLLSYGYTFGSGTRLTVV.

The V and J genes are TRBV7-2 and TRBJ2-1; TRBD1 matches at 10 bases. Looked up from germline, CDR1 is SGHTA and CDR2 is FQGNSA. The J segment lost 6 bases and the V segment lost 3 bases, leaving 8 bases of the junction unmatched. The CDR3 loop spans 16 amino acids. CDR3 sequence (DNA): TGTGCCAGCAGCTTGACCGGGACAGGGGCGCTCAATGAGCAGTTCTTC. It encodes CASSLTGTGALNEQFF.

The chain recombines TRBV6-1 with TRBJ2-7, with D maybe TRBD2 (5 bases). V lost 2 bases to trimming and J lost 6 bases, with 14 bases between them. The CDR3 is 14 residues long. Looked up from germline, CDR1 is MNHNS and CDR2 is SASEGT. The CDR3 spells CASSEHGVEAEQYF. CDR3 DNA sequence: TGTGCCAGCAGTGAACACGGGGTTGAAGCCGAGCAGTACTTC.

The V call is TRBV5-1, the J call TRBJ2-1, with D maybe TRBD2 (6 bases). V was trimmed by 0 bases and J by 8 bases, leaving 9 bases between them. The germline V gene encodes CDR1 SGHRS and CDR2 YFSETQ. This CDR3 has 13 amino acids. Here the CDR3 DNA reads TGCGCCAGCAGCTTGGAATGGGGGGATGAGCAGTTCTTC. Protein product: CASSLEWGDEQFF.

The J gene is TRBJ2-3, the V gene TRBV9, with TRBD2 as a possible D gene (5 bases). The CDR3 totals 18 residues. V was pared by 0 bases and J by 0 bases, with 17 bases between. Germline lookup yields CDR1 SGDLS and CDR2 YYNGEE. CDR3 bases: TGTGCCAGCAGCGTAGGGGTCCAAAACCCGGGGAGCACAGATACGCAGTATTTT. Protein sequence: CASSVGVQNPGSTDTQYF.

The chain joins TRBV28 to TRBJ2-7, with D possibly TRBD2 on 6 matching bases. Germline V CDR1 and CDR2: MDHEN, SYDVKM. V lost 7 bases and J lost 5, with 18 bases in between. This CDR3 has 14 residues. The CDR3, as DNA: TGTGCCAGCATAGAGACGGGGGAATGGAACGAGCAGTACTTC. The encoded protein is CASIETGEWNEQYF. Complete variable domain (other parts from reference TRBV28 and TRBJ2-7): DVKVTQSSRYLVKRTGEKVFLECVQDMDHENMFWYRQDPGLGLRLIYFSYDVKMKEKGDIPEGYSVSREKKERFSLILESASTNQTSMYLCASIETGEWNEQYFGPGTRLTVT.

This rearrangement joins TRBV5-1 to TRBJ1-1, with a possible D match to TRBD1 (6 bases). The CDR3 runs to 15 residues. CDR1 is SGHRS, CDR2 YFSETQ, per germline. V lost 1 base and J 7 bases, leaving 17 bases between the germline ends. The CDR3 protein is CASSLSGGRGIEAFF. The CDR3, as DNA: TGCGCCAGCAGCTTGTCCGGGGGGCGCGGGATTGAAGCTTTCTTT.